Following are 30 T cell receptor beta chains from one sample sequenced in a study of blood T cell repertoires in COVID-19. Generated by immunoSEQ multiplex PCR, the TCRdb table keeps only in-frame clones and is missing some. The sample yields some 220,000 clones, 80% seen once. Specimen: peripheral blood. The receptors were sampled from a woman in her 70s with acute or convalescent COVID-19.

This clone has just a few counts. The rearrangement uses TRBV5-1 and TRBJ2-3; 16 nucleotides match TRBD2. Per germline, CDR1 SGHRS and CDR2 YFSETQ. The CDR3 is 15 amino acids. J was trimmed by 14 bases and V by 4 bases; bases with no gene match: 10. The CDR3 bases are TGCGCCAGCAGCGGTGGGACTAGCGGGGGGGCCATGTTGTATTTT. Amino acid sequence: CASSGGTSGGAMLYF.

V is TRBV4-1 and J is TRBJ2-2, with D perhaps matching TRBD2 (6 bases). This CDR3 comprises 15 residues. Trimming left V 6 bases short and J 5 bases short, with 16 bases between. From germline, CDR1 is MGHRA and CDR2 YSYEKL. The CDR3 region is CASSTGTSRTGELFF. The CDR3 DNA reads as TGCGCCAGCAGTACCGGGACTTCTCGGACCGGGGAGCTGTTTTTT.

The gene calls are TRBV7-8 and TRBJ1-1; TRBD1 is a possible D gene (5 bases). Trimming removed 1 base from V and 8 bases from J, with 11 bases in between. This CDR3 has 13 amino acids. From germline, CDR1 is SGHVS and CDR2 FQNEAQ. The CDR3 loop is CASSLDIHREAFF. As DNA, the CDR3 is TGTGCCAGCAGCTTAGATATACACAGGGAAGCTTTCTTT.

The chain is built from TRBV18 and TRBJ2-7; maybe TRBD1 (6 bases). The V gene lost 1 base and the J gene lost 6 bases, with 7 bases spanning the gap. This CDR3 is 12 amino acids long. Germline values: CDR1 KGHSH, CDR2 LQKENI. In DNA form, the CDR3 reads TGTGCCAGCTCACCACGACAGGTCGAGCAGTACTTC. Translation: CASSPRQVEQYF.

This clone was observed a few times. The chain uses TRBV19 and TRBJ2-1; the D gene is possibly TRBD2 (6 bases). Germline V gene data show CDR1 as LNHDA and CDR2 as SQIVND (reference sequence). Between the trimmed V and J ends, which lost 5 bases and 0 bases, there was a span of 20 bases. CDR3 length: 18 amino acids. CDR3 sequence: CASSLYPGRPSSYNEQFF. The CDR3 DNA reads TGTGCCAGTAGTCTCTACCCAGGGAGGCCTTCCTCCTACAATGAGCAGTTCTTC. Full variable domain (outside the CDR3, taken from reference TRBV19 and TRBJ2-1): DGGITQSPKYLFRKEGQNVTLSCEQNLNHDAMYWYRQDPGQGLRLIYYSQIVNDFQKGDIAEGYSVSREKKESFPLTVTSAQKNPTAFYLCASSLYPGRPSSYNEQFFGPGTRLTVL.

V is TRBV3-1 (or the pseudogene TRBV3-2) and J is TRBJ1-6, with 7 bases fitting TRBD1. Trimming cost V 4 bases and J 6 bases; bases outside gene matches: 6. CDR3 size: 15 residues. Germline CDR1 LGHDT, CDR2 YNNKEL (reference sequence). CDR3 in DNA: TGTGCCAGCAGCCGAGTCGGACAGGTTAATTCACCCCTCCACTTT. Encoded protein: CASSRVGQVNSPLHF.

The gene calls are TRBV11-3 and TRBJ2-1, with 10 bases matching TRBD1. CDR1 is SGHNT and CDR2 is YENEEA in the germline V gene. The CDR3 contains 14 residues. The junction had 4 bases not matched to a gene; V was cut back by 5 bases and J by 6 bases. The CDR3 here is CASSPRTGGNEQFF. The CDR3 DNA follows: TGTGCCAGCAGCCCGCGGACAGGGGGCAATGAGCAGTTCTTC.

The chain is built from TRBV7-3 and TRBJ2-3; 8 nucleotides line up with TRBD1. Germline CDR1 and CDR2: SGHTA and FQGTGA. J gave up 9 bases and V 6 bases, and 5 bases lay outside the gene matches. The CDR3 sequence is 12 residues long. The CDR3 spells CASSSDRGTQYF. The CDR3 coding sequence is TGTGCCAGCAGTTCAGACAGGGGAACGCAGTATTTT. The full variable domain, with the rest looked up from reference TRBV7-3 and TRBJ2-3, is GAGVSQTPSNKVTEKGKYVELRCDPISGHTALYWYRQSLGQGPEFLIYFQGTGAADDSGLPNDRFFAVRPEGSVSTLKIQRTERGDSAVYLCASSSDRGTQYFGPGTRLTVL.

This sequence joins TRBV3-1 (or the pseudogene TRBV3-2) and TRBJ2-7; TRBD1 aligns across 11 bases. V lost 2 bases, J lost 4 bases, and 1 base stayed unmatched. CDR3 length: 14 residues. In germline, CDR1 is LGHDT, CDR2 YNNKEL (reference sequence). CDR3 nucleotides: TGTGCCAGCAGCCAACGGGACAGGGGGTACGAGCAGTACTTC. Its translation is CASSQRDRGYEQYF.

The chain has TRBV4-1 and TRBJ2-3; weak D call: TRBD2 (7 bases). V lost 9 bases to trimming and J lost 3 bases, with 22 bases between them. CDR3 length: 16 residues. Germline values: CDR1 MGHRA, CDR2 YSYEKL. CDR3 amino acids: CASKDPRGGLTDTQYF. CDR3 sequence (DNA): TGCGCCAGTAAGGACCCGAGGGGGGGCCTAACAGATACGCAGTATTTT.

The chain uses TRBV6-5 and TRBJ2-1, with 11 bases that match TRBD2. V shed 6 bases and J 4 bases; nucleotides not matched to a gene: 5. The CDR3 consists of 15 residues. Germline assignment: CDR1 MNHEY and CDR2 SVGAGI. Here the CDR3 reads CASRSLAGGYNEQFF. The DNA of the CDR3 is TGTGCCAGCAGGAGTCTAGCGGGGGGTTACAATGAGCAGTTCTTC.

This sequence joins TRBV10-3 and TRBJ1-6, with 8 bases matching TRBD1. Germline V CDR1 and CDR2: ENHRY, SYGVKD. Unmatched junction bases numbered 0, after V lost 6 bases and J lost 5 bases. This CDR3 is 13 amino acids long. CDR3 nucleotides: TGTGCCATCAGGGGACAGGATAATTCACCCCTCCACTTT. Its translation: CAIRGQDNSPLHF.

The gene calls are TRBV7-9 and TRBJ1-6, with D perhaps TRBD1 (5 bases). The V end was cut by 8 bases, the J end by 8 bases, with 16 bases between. Per germline, CDR1 SEHNR and CDR2 FQNEAQ (reference sequence). The CDR3 loop spans 14 amino acids. This CDR3 is CASLPGGYDSPLHF. The CDR3 region has the DNA TGTGCCAGCCTTCCCGGGGGGTATGATTCACCCCTCCACTTT.

The chain carries TRBV5-8 and TRBJ1-1; D is perhaps TRBD1 (5 bases). V lost 5 bases and J lost 4, with 18 bases in between. The CDR3 has 15 residues. The germline gives CDR1 SGHTS, CDR2 YDEGEE. The CDR3 sequence: CASRGGRGGFTEAFF. The CDR3 DNA follows: TGTGCCAGCAGGGGGGGTCGGGGTGGCTTCACTGAAGCTTTCTTT.

The rearrangement joins TRBV5-1 to TRBJ1-1; D remains ambiguous. Trimming took off 2 bases at V and 0 bases at J, with 8 bases between the two ends. CDR3 length equals 14 residues. CDR1 and CDR2 from the germline V gene are SGHRS and YFSETQ. The CDR3 sequence: CASSLLDLNTEAFF. In DNA, the CDR3 is TGCGCCAGCAGCTTACTCGATTTGAACACTGAAGCTTTCTTT.

The rearrangement uses TRBV19 and TRBJ2-5, with D tentatively TRBD1 (5 bases). CDR3 length equals 15 residues. From germline, CDR1 is LNHDA and CDR2 SQIVND (reference sequence). V gave up 5 bases and J gave up 5 bases, with 18 bases separating them. CDR3 in DNA: TGTGCCAGTAGTCCCCTTCAGGGCGCGCGGGAGACCCAGTACTTC. Amino acids: CASSPLQGARETQYF.

The rearrangement links TRBV4-1 to TRBJ1-1; 9 positions match TRBD1. CDR1 and CDR2 (germline): MGHRA, YSYEKL. Trimming took 1 base from V and 3 from J; bases not matched to a gene: 9. There are 17 residues in the CDR3. In DNA, the CDR3 is TGCGCCAGCAGCCAAGTGGCTCGGACAGGGGTCGACACTGAAGCTTTCTTT. Translation gives CASSQVARTGVDTEAFF.

V and J are TRBV10-3 and TRBJ2-5; TRBD2 matches at 7 bases. Unmatched junction bases numbered 7, after V lost 10 bases and J lost 5 bases. The CDR3 runs 12 residues. Per the germline V gene, CDR1 is ENHRY and CDR2 is SYGVKD. CDR3 bases: TGTGCCACGGGGGGAACTACGGAGACCCAGTACTTC. As protein: CATGGTTETQYF.

The CDR3 spells CASSPLPSGGGNEQFF. The CDR3 bases are TGCGCCAGCAGCCCTCTCCCTAGCGGGGGGGGAAATGAGCAGTTCTTC. The V gene is TRBV5-1, the J gene TRBJ2-1, with 12 bases identical to TRBD2. V was pared by 4 bases and J by 7 bases, with 9 bases of the junction left unmatched. The CDR3 sequence is 16 residues long. Germline values: CDR1 SGHRS, CDR2 YFSETQ.

The V gene is TRBV4-2, the J gene TRBJ1-1; D is ambiguous. The ends were cut back, 2 bases at V and 3 bases at J, with 13 bases in the middle. The CDR3 contains 15 residues. The germline CDR1 and CDR2 sequences are LGHNA and YNFKEQ. CDR3 sequence: CASSQNLGGYTEAFF. The CDR3 nucleotides read TGTGCCAGCAGCCAAAACCTGGGAGGGTACACTGAAGCTTTCTTT.

J is TRBJ2-7 and V is TRBV10-1; D possibly corresponds to TRBD1 (5 bases). Germline assignment: CDR1 WNHNN and CDR2 SYGVQD (reference sequence). The CDR3 contains 16 residues. Trimming left V 0 bases short and J 2 bases short, with 14 bases between. This chain's CDR3 is CASSESTGAPTYEQYF. The CDR3 coding sequence is TGCGCCAGCAGTGAGTCCACAGGAGCCCCGACCTACGAGCAGTACTTC.

The CDR3 region is CASSQAGLGTYEQYF. CDR3 bases: TGTGCCAGCAGCCAAGCAGGGTTGGGAACCTACGAGCAGTACTTC. The chain employs TRBV3-1 (or the pseudogene TRBV3-2) and TRBJ2-7; tentatively, D is TRBD1 (5 bases). The V gene's germline CDR1 is LGHDT and CDR2 YNNKEL (reference sequence). The CDR3 is made up of 15 amino acids. Trimming left V 1 base short and J 2 bases short, with 12 bases between.

The J gene is TRBJ2-5, the V gene TRBV4-1; D possibly corresponds to TRBD2 (6 bases). Germline CDR1 is MGHRA and CDR2 is YSYEKL. Trimming left V 3 bases short and J 4 bases short, with 9 bases between. CDR3 length: 13 residues. CDR3 coding DNA: TGCGCCAGCAGCCACCCGGGAGTAGAGACCCAGTACTTC. Translating gives CASSHPGVETQYF.

Here the CDR3 DNA reads TGCGCCAGCAGCTCTGGCGGGACAGGCCTTAACTATGGCTACACCTTC. This translates into CASSSGGTGLNYGYTF. The genes are TRBV5-1 and TRBJ1-2; 8 nucleotides align to TRBD1. V was clipped by 3 bases and J by 1 base; unmatched bases: 8. The CDR3 has 16 residues. Germline assignment: CDR1 SGHRS and CDR2 YFSETQ.

The chain couples TRBV4-1 to TRBJ1-5; a possible D gene is TRBD1 (5 bases). This CDR3 region has 16 residues. The germline gives CDR1 MGHRA, CDR2 YSYEKL. With 0 bases removed from V and 3 bases from J, the gap between germline ends came to 12 bases. The CDR3 here is CASSQEFRQNNQPQHF. The CDR3 DNA reads TGCGCCAGCAGCCAAGAGTTTCGACAGAACAATCAGCCCCAGCATTTT.

This clone was found once. The chain joins TRBV11-3 to TRBJ2-5; TRBD2 matches 8 bases. The germline CDR1 and CDR2 sequences are SGHNT and YENEEA. CDR3 length equals 13 residues. The V segment lost 6 bases and the J segment 4 bases; nucleotides outside the gene matches: 4. The CDR3 region has the DNA TGTGCCAGCAGTCTCGGGGGGGCAGAGACCCAGTACTTC. Its translation is CASSLGGAETQYF.

The J gene is TRBJ1-1, the V gene TRBV19; a possible D gene is TRBD1 (5 bases). Germline V lookup: CDR1 LNHDA, CDR2 SQIVND (reference sequence). This CDR3 contains 13 residues. Deletions cut 7 bases from V and 5 bases from J, with 14 bases between. The CDR3 DNA reads TGTGCCAGTACCACCTTCCAGGGTACTGAAGCTTTCTTT. Translating it yields CASTTFQGTEAFF.

The CDR3 DNA reads as TGCGCCAGCAGATCAGCAGGGGGGCCCTACAATGAGCAGTTCTTC. As protein: CASRSAGGPYNEQFF. The chain links TRBV4-1 to TRBJ2-1, with a tentative D call TRBD1 (7 bases). Germline V gene lookup returns CDR1 MGHRA and CDR2 YSYEKL. V lost 6 bases and J lost 2, with 14 bases in between. The CDR3 is made up of 15 amino acids.

This clone has more than one count but fewer than ten. The chain combines TRBV19 with TRBJ2-4; tentatively, D is TRBD1 (6 bases). Germline CDR1 reads LNHDA; CDR2 reads SQIVND (reference sequence). Trimming left V 4 bases short and J 3 bases short, with 10 bases between. This CDR3 is 14 amino acids long. CDR3 sequence: CASSNPGDKNIQYF. CDR3 bases: TGTGCCAGTAGTAACCCAGGGGACAAAAACATTCAGTACTTC.

The chain carries TRBV4-3 and TRBJ2-3, with 9 bases identical to TRBD1. The trim removed 2 bases at V and 3 bases at J, leaving 3 bases unmatched. Per the germline V gene, CDR1 is LGHNA and CDR2 is YSLEER. The CDR3 covers 15 residues. The chain's CDR3 is CASSQLGTGTDTQYF. CDR3 in DNA: TGCGCCAGCAGCCAACTCGGGACAGGGACAGATACGCAGTATTTT.